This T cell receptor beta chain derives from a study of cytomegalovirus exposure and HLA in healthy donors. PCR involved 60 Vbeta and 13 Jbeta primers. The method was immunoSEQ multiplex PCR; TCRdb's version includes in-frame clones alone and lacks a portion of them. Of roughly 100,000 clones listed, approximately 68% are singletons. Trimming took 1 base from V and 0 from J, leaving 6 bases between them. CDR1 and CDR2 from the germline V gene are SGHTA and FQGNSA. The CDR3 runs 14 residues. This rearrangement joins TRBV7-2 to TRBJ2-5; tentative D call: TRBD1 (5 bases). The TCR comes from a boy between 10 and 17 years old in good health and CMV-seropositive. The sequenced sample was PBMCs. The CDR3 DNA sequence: TGTGCCAGCAGCTTAGACAGGTACCAAGAGACCCAGTACTTC. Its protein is CASSLDRYQETQYF. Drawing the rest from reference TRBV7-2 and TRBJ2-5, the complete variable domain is GAGVSQSPSNKVTEKGKDVELRCDPISGHTALYWYRQSLGQGLEFLIYFQGNSAPDKSGLPSDRFSAERTGGSVSTLTIQRTQQEDSAVYLCASSLDRYQETQYFGPGTRLLVL.